One and the same sample provided the 25 T cell receptor beta chains below, sequenced in a study of blood T cell repertoires in COVID-19. Here immunoSEQ multiplex PCR was the method, and the copy in TCRdb shows in-frame clones only, minus some. The repertoire holds a few hundred thousand clones, 91% seen once, with about 2.5% in the top ten. Specimen: peripheral blood. These receptors originate from a person aged 18 to 30 with COVID-19, enrolled during active disease.

The rearrangement joins TRBV5-5 to TRBJ1-2; TRBD1 matches 8 bases. The CDR3 extends over 13 amino acids. The germline V gene encodes CDR1 SGHKS and CDR2 YYEKEE (reference sequence). With 4 bases clipped from V and 8 bases from J, the junction kept 7 bases outside the gene matches. CDR3 DNA sequence: TGTGCCAGCAGCATGAGGACAGGGATCGGCTACACCTTC. Protein sequence: CASSMRTGIGYTF.

The rearrangement links TRBV6-6 to TRBJ2-1, with 8 bases aligning to TRBD2. Trimming took 5 bases from V and 4 from J; bases not matched to a gene: 4. This CDR3 has 14 amino acids. Germline CDR1 reads MNHNY; CDR2 reads SVGAGI (reference sequence). DNA for the CDR3: TGTGCCAGCAGTCCGGGACTAGGGTACAATGAGCAGTTCTTC. It encodes CASSPGLGYNEQFF.

This chain connects TRBV30 to TRBJ2-7; 7 bases agree with TRBD1. Germline CDR1 is GTSNPN and CDR2 is SVGIG (reference sequence). The V and J ends lost 4 bases and 0 bases, in that order; junction bases with no gene match: 3. The CDR3 sequence is 13 residues long. This CDR3 is CAWNRDSSYEQYF. In DNA, the CDR3 is TGTGCCTGGAACCGGGACAGCTCCTACGAGCAGTACTTC.

The chain is built from TRBV5-4 and TRBJ2-7; TRBD1 agrees at 7 bases. Germline trimming cut 2 bases from V and 3 bases from J; bases unmatched to any gene: 2. Germline CDR1 is SGHNT and CDR2 is YYREEE (reference sequence). This CDR3 has 13 residues. Written as DNA, the CDR3 is TGTGCCAGCAGCTTCAGGGGGTACTACGAGCAGTACTTC. Translation: CASSFRGYYEQYF.

CDR3 sequence (DNA): TGTGCCAGTAGTCGGGACACCGGGGAGACCCAGTACTTC. Translation gives CASSRDTGETQYF. V and J are TRBV19 and TRBJ2-5; the D gene is possibly TRBD1 (6 bases). Germline V gene lookup returns CDR1 LNHDA and CDR2 SQIVND (reference sequence). The CDR3 runs to 13 residues. Trimming took 5 bases from V and 5 from J, leaving 12 bases between them.

The rearrangement uses TRBV4-3 and TRBJ1-3; TRBD1 matches 11 bases. The CDR3 runs 15 residues. CDR1 and CDR2 (germline): LGHNA, YSLEER. V shed 1 base, J shed 4 bases, and the junction held 0 bases outside the gene matches. The DNA for the CDR3 is TGCGCCAGCAGCCAAGGGACAGGGGGCGGAAACACCATATATTTT. Its translation: CASSQGTGGGNTIYF.

V usage is TRBV7-2 and J usage is TRBJ2-7, with a weak D call TRBD2 (5 bases). Germline V gives CDR1 SGHTA, CDR2 FQGNSA. V was cut by 5 bases and J by 4 bases, with 15 bases left in between. CDR3 length equals 14 residues. The DNA of the CDR3 is TGTGCCAGCAGCCACCGCGGACTGTATTACGAGCAGTACTTC. This gives the protein CASSHRGLYYEQYF.

This chain connects TRBV10-2 to TRBJ2-5; 9 positions match TRBD2. This CDR3 is 15 amino acids long. J gave up 5 bases and V 1 base, and 5 bases lay outside the gene matches. CDR1 is WSHSY, CDR2 SAAADI, per germline. The CDR3 region is CASSEYIAGAETQYF. The CDR3 DNA follows: TGCGCCAGCAGTGAGTACATAGCGGGAGCGGAGACCCAGTACTTC.

This rearrangement joins TRBV20-1 to TRBJ2-1; possible D gene TRBD2, 6 bases. The V and J ends lost 5 bases and 5 bases respectively, with 7 bases between them. The V gene's germline CDR1 is DFQATT and CDR2 SNEGSKA (reference sequence). This CDR3 spans 11 amino acids. CDR3 DNA sequence: TGCAGTGCTCGCGGGGACAATGAGCAGTTCTTC. As protein: CSARGDNEQFF.

The gene calls are TRBV13 and TRBJ2-5; 11 positions agree with TRBD2. The V and J ends lost 4 bases and 3 bases, in that order; junction bases with no gene match: 7. This CDR3 is 16 amino acids long. CDR1 and CDR2 (germline): PRHDT, FYEKMQ (reference sequence). CDR3: CASSSGTSGAKETQYF. The CDR3 DNA is TGTGCCAGCAGCTCCGGGACTAGCGGAGCCAAAGAGACCCAGTACTTC.

The gene calls are TRBV27 and TRBJ2-5; 11 bases agree with TRBD2. The ends lost 6 bases at V and 9 bases at J; junction bases unmatched: 15. The germline V gene has CDR1 MNHEY and CDR2 SMNVEV (reference sequence). The CDR3 totals 16 residues. The CDR3 reads CASRISGRAGLWAQYF. CDR3 in DNA: TGTGCCAGCAGAATTAGCGGGAGGGCGGGACTTTGGGCCCAGTACTTC.

The rearrangement joins TRBV4-3 to TRBJ2-3; 9 nucleotides align to TRBD1. V gave up 3 bases and J gave up 2 bases; unmatched junction bases: 3. From germline, CDR1 is LGHNA and CDR2 YSLEER. The CDR3 contains 15 residues. The CDR3 coding sequence is TGCGCCAGCAGCCAGGACAGGGGACTCACAGATACGCAGTATTTT. As protein: CASSQDRGLTDTQYF.

The chain couples TRBV6-5 to TRBJ2-3; no clear D gene. Germline-derived CDR1 and CDR2 are MNHEY and SVGAGI. The CDR3 extends over 14 amino acids. V lost 3 bases to trimming and J lost 0 bases, with 7 bases between them. The DNA for the CDR3 is TGTGCCAGCAGTTATGGGCGAAGCACAGATACGCAGTATTTT. Translating gives CASSYGRSTDTQYF.

The chain recombines TRBV28 with TRBJ2-3; D uncertain. Germline lookup yields CDR1 MDHEN and CDR2 SYDVKM. This CDR3 spans 14 amino acids. V dropped 5 bases and J dropped 3 bases, with 12 bases sitting between them. This CDR3 reads CASSPPGGTDTQYF. Written as DNA, the CDR3 is TGTGCCAGCAGTCCGCCAGGTGGTACAGATACGCAGTATTTT. Full variable domain (missing parts from reference TRBV28 and TRBJ2-3): DVKVTQSSRYLVKRTGEKVFLECVQDMDHENMFWYRQDPGLGLRLIYFSYDVKMKEKGDIPEGYSVSREKKERFSLILESASTNQTSMYLCASSPPGGTDTQYFGPGTRLTVL.

A remark on this clone: The sample contains more than one DNA sequence encoding this CDR3. The V call is TRBV4-1, the J call TRBJ2-2; D might be TRBD2 (6 bases). Germline values: CDR1 MGHRA, CDR2 YSYEKL. Trimming pared 1 base from V and 1 base from J, leaving 7 bases between. CDR3 size: 15 residues. The CDR3 spells CASSQVGGNTGELFF. CDR3 DNA: TGCGCCAGCAGCCAAGTGGGGGGGAACACCGGGGAGCTGTTTTTT.

This clone was detected only once. The rearrangement uses TRBV24-1 and TRBJ2-1; 9 nucleotides line up with TRBD2. Germline V gene lookup returns CDR1 KGHDR and CDR2 SFDVKD. CDR3 length: 15 amino acids. Losses at the gene ends were 2 bases for V and 6 bases for J; bases not matched to a gene: 4. The CDR3 here is CATSDSGGRANEQFF. The CDR3 DNA reads as TGTGCCACCAGTGATTCGGGCGGGAGGGCCAATGAGCAGTTCTTC.

This clone was counted only a few times. This chain links TRBV28 with TRBJ1-5; 8 bases map to TRBD1. Trimming took 8 bases from V and 0 from J; bases not matched to a gene: 9. The CDR3 totals 16 residues. The germline V gene encodes CDR1 MDHEN and CDR2 SYDVKM. CDR3: CASATGGMYSNQPQHF. The CDR3 DNA sequence: TGTGCCAGCGCAACAGGGGGAATGTATAGCAATCAGCCCCAGCATTTT.

CDR3 sequence: CASSLTGGLNNEQFF. In DNA, the CDR3 is TGCGCCAGCAGCTTGACAGGGGGCCTAAACAATGAGCAGTTCTTC. V gene TRBV5-1 combines with J gene TRBJ2-1; 9 nucleotides agree with TRBD1. Looked up from germline, CDR1 is SGHRS and CDR2 is YFSETQ. Losses at the gene ends were 1 base for V and 5 bases for J; bases not matched to a gene: 4. This CDR3 spans 15 amino acids.

Only a few counts were recorded for this clone. This sequence joins TRBV30 and TRBJ1-4, with D perhaps TRBD1 (6 bases). V was clipped by 0 bases and J by 8 bases, with 16 bases between them. The germline CDR1 and CDR2 sequences are GTSNPN and SVGIG (reference sequence). This CDR3 contains 15 residues. The CDR3 sequence is CAWSVQGRVHEKLFF. CDR3 DNA sequence: TGTGCCTGGAGTGTACAGGGTAGGGTTCACGAAAAACTGTTTTTT. The full variable domain, its missing parts supplied by reference TRBV30 and TRBJ1-4, is SQTIHQWPATLVQPVGSPLSLECTVEGTSNPNLYWYRQAAGRGLQLLFYSVGIGQISSEVPQNLSASRPQDRQFILSSKKLLLSDSGFYLCAWSVQGRVHEKLFFGSGTQLSVL.

This clone was detected ten times or more. This chain uses TRBV27 with TRBJ1-6; TRBD1 matches at 7 bases. The CDR3 contains 16 residues. Germline trimming cut 5 bases from V and 1 base from J; bases unmatched to any gene: 5. Per the germline V gene, CDR1 is MNHEY and CDR2 is SMNVEV (reference sequence). The CDR3 nucleotides are TGTGCCAGCAGTCCGAACAGGGGATCCTATAATTCACCCCTCCACTTT. Its protein product is CASSPNRGSYNSPLHF.

This clone was seen only a few times. The V call is TRBV6-5, the J call TRBJ2-1; the D gene is possibly TRBD2 (5 bases). Trimming stripped 4 bases from V and 3 bases from J, with 16 bases between. Germline V lookup: CDR1 MNHEY, CDR2 SVGAGI. The CDR3 has 16 amino acids. The CDR3 bases are TGTGCCAGCAGTTCTGCGGAGGCGGATATCTACAATGAGCAGTTCTTC. The encoded protein is CASSSAEADIYNEQFF.

The V call is TRBV5-5, the J call TRBJ2-7; 9 nucleotides align to TRBD2. V was pared by 7 bases and J by 7 bases, with 15 bases of the junction left unmatched. The germline V gene has CDR1 SGHKS and CDR2 YYEKEE (reference sequence). The CDR3 is 15 amino acids. The CDR3 DNA is TGTGCCAGCGCCTGGGGCCCTAGCGGGGCCTTGGAGCAGTACTTC. This encodes CASAWGPSGALEQYF.

This clone was counted a few times. As DNA, the CDR3 is TGTGCCAGCAGCCAAGAGGGACAGCTTAATCAGCCCCAGCATTTT. Its translation: CASSQEGQLNQPQHF. This chain uses TRBV4-2 with TRBJ1-5; 7 bases match TRBD1. V was pared by 0 bases and J by 4 bases, with 3 bases of the junction left unmatched. Germline lookup yields CDR1 LGHNA and CDR2 YNFKEQ. The CDR3 has 15 amino acids.

The V gene is TRBV3-1 (or the pseudogene TRBV3-2), the J gene TRBJ2-3, with 10 bases lining up with TRBD2. The CDR3 contains 16 residues. Germline-derived CDR1 and CDR2 are LGHDT and YNNKEL (reference sequence). The J segment lost 2 bases and the V segment lost 5 bases, leaving 7 bases of the junction unmatched. The CDR3, as DNA: TGTGCCAGCAGCTCGACTAGCGGGTCATACACAGATACGCAGTATTTT. This codes for CASSSTSGSYTDTQYF.

The count of this clone is one. The J gene is TRBJ1-1, the V gene TRBV3-1 (or the pseudogene TRBV3-2), with D perhaps TRBD1 (6 bases). Looked up from germline, CDR1 is LGHDT and CDR2 is YNNKEL (reference sequence). With 1 base removed from V and 4 bases from J, the gap between germline ends came to 16 bases. The CDR3 is 16 amino acids. As DNA, the CDR3 is TGTGCCAGCAGCCAAGGTACAGGGTCGCTCGGCACTGAAGCTTTCTTT. This codes for CASSQGTGSLGTEAFF.